This T cell receptor (beta chain) was profiled in a study of CD8 T cells in Susac syndrome. V lost 8 bases to trimming and J lost 7 bases; unmatched junction nucleotides: 8. Germline-derived CDR1 and CDR2 are SEHNR and FQNEAQ (reference sequence). The CDR3 consists of 14 residues. Random hexamers served to reverse transcribe about 0.45 to 1 ug RNA. One entry per CDR3 protein, called by TCRdb with MiXCR from the immunoSEQ multiplex PCR reads. The sample gives 2,500 to 3,000 distinct CDR3 sequences, 74% of which show up once; just under 20% is in the top ten. Memory subsets were defined for TEMRA sorting by CD27 and CD45RA staining. The diagnostic criteria were recently defined, and patients with Susac syndrome met them for definite or probable disease. Points from the study as a whole: In total CD8+ repertoires, about 16 Susac-specific public clones were found, and roughly 5 in CD8+ TEMRA repertoires.

With respect to this clonotype: What it recognizes is unknown.

Source material: CD8+ TEMRA cells from PBMCs. The sample's subset: FACS-sorted terminally differentiated effector memory CD8+ T cells re-expressing CD45RA (CD8+ TEMRA). This TCR came from a human donor with Susac syndrome. J is TRBJ1-6 and V is TRBV7-9; 7 nucleotides align to TRBD1. The CDR3 region has the DNA TGTGCCAGCGCCACCGGACAGGAGAATTCACCCCTCCACTTT. Its protein is CASATGQENSPLHF.